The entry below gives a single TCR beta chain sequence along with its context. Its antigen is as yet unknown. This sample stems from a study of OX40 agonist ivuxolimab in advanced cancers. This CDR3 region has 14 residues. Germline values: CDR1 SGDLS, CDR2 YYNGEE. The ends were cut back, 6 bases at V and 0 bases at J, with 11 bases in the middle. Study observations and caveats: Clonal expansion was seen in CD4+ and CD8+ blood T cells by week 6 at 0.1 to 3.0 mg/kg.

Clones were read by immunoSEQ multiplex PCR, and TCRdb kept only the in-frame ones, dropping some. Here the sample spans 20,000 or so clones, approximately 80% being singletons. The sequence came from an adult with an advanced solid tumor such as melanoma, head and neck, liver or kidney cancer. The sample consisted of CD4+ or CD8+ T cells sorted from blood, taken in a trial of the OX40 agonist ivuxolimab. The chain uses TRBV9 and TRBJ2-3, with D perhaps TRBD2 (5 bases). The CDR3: CASNQRPSTDTQYF. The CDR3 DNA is TGTGCCAGCAACCAGCGGCCTAGCACAGATACGCAGTATTTT.